The source of this TCR beta chain is a study of beta chain features in type 1 diabetes. J was trimmed by 5 bases and V by 3 bases; bases with no gene match: 9. The CDR3 has 16 residues. Germline V gives CDR1 SEHNR, CDR2 FQNEAQ (reference sequence). This clone was seen only a few times. No antigen is known for it. CD45RO/CCR7/CD25/CD127/CD95/CD27 staining was used to isolate CD4+ naive, central memory, regulatory and stem cell-like memory cells by sorting. Expressed TCRB transcripts were sequenced because the entire RNA isolate underwent reverse transcription. Clones were read by immunoSEQ multiplex PCR, and TCRdb kept only the in-frame ones, dropping some. Found here are approximately 160,000 clones, approximately 9.1% of them singletons; the top ten hold 2% to 3%. Findings of the study overall: Type 1 diabetes patients had fewer VDJ junction insertions and more deletions.

The rearrangement joins TRBV7-9 to TRBJ2-1; 8 bases match TRBD2. Sequencing was performed on central memory CD4+ T cells from blood. The receptor comes from a woman younger than 35 in good health. The CDR3 spells CASSFSEREKNNEQFF. The CDR3 DNA follows: TGTGCCAGCAGCTTTTCCGAGCGGGAGAAAAACAATGAGCAGTTCTTC.